This TCR beta chain was captured in a study of T cell responses to AZD1222 COVID-19 vaccine. Germline CDR1 reads SGHTA; CDR2 reads FQGNSA. The CDR3 consists of 14 residues. Trimming removed 1 base from V and 7 bases from J; junction bases left unmatched: 3. Some clones are missing from TCRdb's copy, which holds only in-frame ones; the method was immunoSEQ multiplex PCR. Of some 39,000 clones in the sample, roughly 91% are singletons; the top ten hold 30% to 45%. The sequence was obtained from an adult who received the AZD1222 COVID-19 vaccine. J is TRBJ1-2 and V is TRBV7-2; 10 bases map to TRBD1. Sequencing was performed on peripheral blood, taken 28 days after the second AZD1222 dose. The CDR3 loop is CASSLDRDRGGYTF. In nucleotides, the CDR3 is TGTGCCAGCAGCTTAGACCGGGACAGGGGTGGCTACACCTTC.